This TCR beta chain was identified in a study of T cells in Graves' hyperthyroidism and ophthalmopathy. Amplification of TCR beta CDR3 regions was performed using RNA transcripts as template. Carried out on the TCR CDR3, a first-round RT-PCR used the HTBI primer set. TCRdb passed the multiplex PCR reads through MiXCR, listing each CDR3 protein once. The sample lists a few hundred thousand distinct CDR3 sequences, about 45% occurring once. CDR3 size: 12 residues. Germline V CDR1 and CDR2: DFQATT, SNEGSKA (reference sequence). Trimming shortened V by 6 bases and J by 4 bases, and 12 bases separated the two germline ends.

The origin of this receptor is an adult woman with Graves' disease, either hyperthyroidism or ophthalmopathy (not recorded which). The rearrangement links TRBV20-1 to TRBJ1-1; D may be TRBD1 (6 bases). The sequencing input was peripheral blood or thyroid tissue (not recorded which). DNA for the CDR3: TGCAGTGCACGAACAGGGTTCACTGAAGCTTTCTTT. Residues: CSARTGFTEAFF.